This T cell receptor beta chain was captured in a study of T cell repertoires in aging, cancer and after chemotherapy. Germline CDR1 and CDR2: MNHNS and SASEGT. Trimming took 4 bases from V and 0 from J, leaving 7 bases between them. CDR3 length: 14 residues. Amplification of TCR beta used genomic DNA extracted from peripheral blood. A mixed TRB-A/B primer pool amplified rearranged TRB by multiplex touch-down PCR. TCRdb recomputed calls from the multiplex PCR reads with MiXCR, one row per CDR3 protein. The table has roughly 15,000 distinct CDR3 sequences, about 50% seen once. V is TRBV6-1 and J is TRBJ1-3, with D possibly being TRBD1 (5 bases). This TCR came from a human donor in good health. Sequenced: blood. CDR3 DNA sequence: TGTGCCAGCAGTGGGGGGGACTCTGGAAACACCATATATTTT. Translated: CASSGGDSGNTIYF.